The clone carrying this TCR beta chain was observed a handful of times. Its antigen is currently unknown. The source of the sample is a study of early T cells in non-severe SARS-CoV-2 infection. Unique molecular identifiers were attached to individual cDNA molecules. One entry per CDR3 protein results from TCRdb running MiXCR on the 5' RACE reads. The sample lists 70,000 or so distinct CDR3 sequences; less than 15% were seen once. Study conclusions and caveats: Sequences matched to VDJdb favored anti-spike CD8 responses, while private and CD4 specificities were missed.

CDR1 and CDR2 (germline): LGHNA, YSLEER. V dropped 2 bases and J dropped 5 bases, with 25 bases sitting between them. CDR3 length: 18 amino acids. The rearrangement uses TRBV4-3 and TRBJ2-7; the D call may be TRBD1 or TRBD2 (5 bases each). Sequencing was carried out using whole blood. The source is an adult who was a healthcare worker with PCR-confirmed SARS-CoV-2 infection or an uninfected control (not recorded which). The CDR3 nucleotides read TGCGCCAGCAGCCAAAACCCCAGGGACGCCCAGTTTGGGAACGAGCAGTACTTC. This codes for CASSQNPRDAQFGNEQYF.